This T cell receptor beta chain emerged from a study of T cell clonality in common variable immunodeficiency. Patients and controls were mostly of Caucasian heritage. Heparinized whole blood, roughly 5 to 8.5 ml, came from each donor. Points from the study as a whole: TCRbeta clonality was increased in CVID versus healthy controls. Fewer deletions and N-nucleotide insertions were reportedly seen in common variable immunodeficiency TCR beta sequences.

CDR1 GTSNPN and CDR2 SVGIG come from the germline V gene (reference sequence). V was cut by 2 bases and J by 6 bases, with 8 bases left in between. The CDR3 is 13 amino acids. In this sample, this clone turned up many times. The antigen remains undetermined. The observed sequence ends 3 residues before the CDR3 terminus, with the missing tail filled in from the germline J gene. The assay was immunoSEQ multiplex PCR, and TCRdb's table has in-frame clones only and misses some. The sample includes about 34,000 clones, none of them occurring once. This chain joins TRBV30 and TRBJ1-6; D might be TRBD1 (5 bases). Sample: peripheral blood mononuclear cells. The clonotype originates from a person between 18 and 75 years old in good health. CDR3 bases read: TGTGCCTGGAGTAACGGGGGTAATTCACCC. Amino acids: CAWSNGGNSP. The full CDR3 protein is CAWSNGGNSPLHF.